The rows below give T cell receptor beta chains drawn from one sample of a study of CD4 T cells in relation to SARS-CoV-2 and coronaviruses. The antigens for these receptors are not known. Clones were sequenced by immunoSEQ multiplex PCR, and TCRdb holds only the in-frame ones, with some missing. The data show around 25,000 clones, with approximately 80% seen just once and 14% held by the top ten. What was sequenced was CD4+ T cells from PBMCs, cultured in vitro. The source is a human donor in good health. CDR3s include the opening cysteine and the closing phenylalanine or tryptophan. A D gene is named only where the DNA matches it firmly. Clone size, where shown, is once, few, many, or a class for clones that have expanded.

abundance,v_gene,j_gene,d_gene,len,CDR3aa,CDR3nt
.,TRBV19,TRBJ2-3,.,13,CASQQRGTDTQYF,TGTGCCAGCCAGCAGAGGGGCACAGATACGCAGTATTTT
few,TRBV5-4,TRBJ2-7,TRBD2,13,CASSLGGRDEQYF,TGTGCCAGCAGCTTAGGCGGGAGAGACGAGCAGTACTTC
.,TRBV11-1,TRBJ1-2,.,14,CASSLGSTPYGYTF,TGTGCCAGCAGCTTAGGTTCGACTCCCTATGGCTACACCTTC
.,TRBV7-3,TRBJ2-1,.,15,CASSLTGEIGNEQFF,TGTGCCAGCAGCTTAACGGGCGAGATTGGCAATGAGCAGTTCTTC
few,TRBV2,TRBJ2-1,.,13,CASIPRGYNEQFF,TGTGCCAGCATCCCACGGGGCTACAATGAGCAGTTCTTC
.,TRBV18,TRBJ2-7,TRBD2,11,CASGRDYEQYF,TGTGCCAGCGGGAGGGACTACGAGCAGTACTTC
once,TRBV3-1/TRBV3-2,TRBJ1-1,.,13,CASSQERKTEAFF,TGTGCCAGCAGCCAAGAGCGAAAGACTGAAGCTTTCTTT
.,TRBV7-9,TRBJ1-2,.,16,CASSPTTGASNYGYTF,TGTGCCAGCAGCCCGACGACTGGTGCTTCTAACTATGGCTACACCTTC
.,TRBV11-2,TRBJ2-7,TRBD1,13,CASSRDREREQYF,TGTGCCAGCAGCAGGGACAGGGAACGCGAGCAGTACTTC
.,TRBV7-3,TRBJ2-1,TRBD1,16,CASSLTGDRYYNEQFF,TGTGCCAGCAGCTTAACGGGGGACAGGTACTACAATGAGCAGTTCTTC
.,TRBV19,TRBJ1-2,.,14,CASSTAYLPYGYTF,TGTGCCAGTAGTACAGCGTACCTACCGTATGGCTACACCTTC
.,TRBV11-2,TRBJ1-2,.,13,CASSLSGFRGYTF,TGTGCCAGCAGCTTATCAGGGTTTCGGGGCTACACCTTC
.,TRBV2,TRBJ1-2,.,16,CASSDRGWGSGYGYTF,TGTGCCAGCAGTGATAGGGGGTGGGGCTCGGGCTATGGCTACACCTTC
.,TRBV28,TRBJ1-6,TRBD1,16,CASLSDRSSYNSPLHF,TGTGCCAGCCTATCGGACAGGAGCTCCTATAATTCACCCCTCCACTTT
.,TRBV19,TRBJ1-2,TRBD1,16,CASSGFRTGEGYGYTF,TGTGCCAGTAGTGGATTCCGAACAGGGGAGGGCTATGGCTACACCTTC
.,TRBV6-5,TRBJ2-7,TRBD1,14,CASSRQGVSYEQYF,TGTGCCAGCAGTCGACAGGGGGTAAGCTACGAGCAGTACTTC
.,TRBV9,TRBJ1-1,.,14,CASSAQGGNTEAFF,TGTGCCAGCAGCGCTCAGGGTGGGAACACTGAAGCTTTCTTT
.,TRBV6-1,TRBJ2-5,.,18,CASSEARYRQSLGETQYF,TGTGCCAGCAGTGAAGCGCGGTATCGACAGTCCCTCGGAGAGACCCAGTACTTC
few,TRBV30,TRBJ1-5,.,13,CAWSPHRVQPQHF,TGTGCCTGGAGTCCCCACAGGGTACAGCCCCAGCATTTT
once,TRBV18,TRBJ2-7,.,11,CASSADYEQYF,TGTGCCAGCTCCGCGGACTACGAGCAGTACTTC
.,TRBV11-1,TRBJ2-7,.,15,CASSSGTLSSYEQYF,TGTGCCAGCAGCTCCGGGACCTTAAGCTCCTACGAGCAGTACTTC
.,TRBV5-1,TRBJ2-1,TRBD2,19,CASSLPRLKTSGTYNEQFF,TGCGCCAGCAGCTTGCCCCGACTTAAGACTAGCGGAACCTACAATGAGCAGTTCTTC
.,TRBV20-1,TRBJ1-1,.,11,CSATPVTEAFF,TGCAGTGCCACGCCGGTCACTGAAGCTTTCTTT
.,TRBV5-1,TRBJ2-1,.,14,CASSLVWGDNEQFF,TGCGCCAGCAGCTTGGTGTGGGGAGACAATGAGCAGTTCTTC
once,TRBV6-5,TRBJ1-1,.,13,CASRYSVKTEAFF,TGTGCCAGCAGGTACAGTGTGAAGACTGAAGCTTTCTTT
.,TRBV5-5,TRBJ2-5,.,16,CASSRGWRDPQETQYF,TGTGCCAGCAGCCGGGGGTGGCGGGATCCTCAAGAGACCCAGTACTTC
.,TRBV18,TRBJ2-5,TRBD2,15,CASSTSGRAQETQYF,TGTGCCAGCTCGACTAGCGGGAGGGCCCAAGAGACCCAGTACTTC
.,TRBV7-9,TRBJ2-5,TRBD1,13,CASSSDRVGTQYF,TGTGCCAGCAGCTCCGACAGGGTGGGGACCCAGTACTTC
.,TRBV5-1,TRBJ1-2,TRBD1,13,CASSFGTGAGYTF,TGCGCCAGCAGCTTCGGGACAGGTGCCGGCTACACCTTC
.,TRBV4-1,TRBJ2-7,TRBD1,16,CASSQEFGTENYEQYF,TGCGCCAGCAGCCAAGAGTTCGGGACAGAAAACTACGAGCAGTACTTC
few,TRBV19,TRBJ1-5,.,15,CASRGEGEGNQPQHF,TGTGCCAGCCGGGGGGAGGGCGAGGGCAATCAGCCCCAGCATTTT
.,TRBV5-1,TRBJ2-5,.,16,CASSLFRQVRGETQYF,TGCGCCAGCAGCTTGTTTCGGCAGGTCCGGGGGGAGACCCAGTACTTC
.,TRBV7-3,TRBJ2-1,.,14,CASSPRGTDNEQFF,TGTGCCAGCAGCCCCCGGGGCACTGACAATGAGCAGTTCTTC
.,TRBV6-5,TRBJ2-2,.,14,CASRMDATFGELFF,TGTGCCAGCAGAATGGACGCCACATTCGGGGAGCTGTTTTTT
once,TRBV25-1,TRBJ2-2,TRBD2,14,CASRLGGDTGELFF,TGTGCCAGCAGGCTGGGGGGGGACACCGGGGAGCTGTTTTTT
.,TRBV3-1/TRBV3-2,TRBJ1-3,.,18,CASSQDVALSSPGNTIYF,TGTGCCAGCAGCCAAGATGTGGCGTTGTCTTCTCCTGGAAACACCATATATTTT
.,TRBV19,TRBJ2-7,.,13,CASKARGPYEQYF,TGTGCCAGCAAGGCGAGGGGCCCTTACGAGCAGTACTTC
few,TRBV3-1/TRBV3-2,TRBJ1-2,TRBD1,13,CASSPDRDYGYTF,TGTGCCAGCTCGCCGGACAGGGACTATGGCTACACCTTC
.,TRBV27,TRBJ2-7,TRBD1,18,CASSLRPLPTGGAVEQYF,TGTGCCAGCAGTTTGCGGCCCCTTCCAACAGGGGGCGCGGTCGAGCAGTACTTC
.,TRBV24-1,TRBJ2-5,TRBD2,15,CATSDQREIRETQYF,TGTGCCACCAGTGATCAGCGGGAGATAAGAGAGACCCAGTACTTC
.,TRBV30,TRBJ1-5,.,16,CAWSLGWGAGNQPQHF,TGTGCCTGGAGCCTAGGATGGGGGGCTGGCAATCAGCCCCAGCATTTT
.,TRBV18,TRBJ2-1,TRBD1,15,CASSPPRQGSREQFF,TGTGCCAGCTCACCACCTCGACAGGGTTCACGGGAGCAGTTCTTC
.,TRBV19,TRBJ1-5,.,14,CASSMQDGNQPQHF,TGTGCCAGTAGTATGCAGGACGGAAATCAGCCCCAGCATTTT
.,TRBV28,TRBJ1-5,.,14,CASRFRTDDQPQHF,TGTGCCAGCAGGTTCCGGACCGATGATCAGCCCCAGCATTTT
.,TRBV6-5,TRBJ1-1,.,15,CASRLSLELNTEAFF,TGTGCCAGCAGACTCTCCCTAGAGCTGAACACTGAAGCTTTCTTT
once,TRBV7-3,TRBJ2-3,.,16,CASSSKPGRLADTQYF,TGTGCCAGCAGCTCAAAACCGGGACGATTAGCAGATACGCAGTATTTT
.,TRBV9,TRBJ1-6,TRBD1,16,CASSARQGSYNSPLHF,TGTGCCAGCAGCGCCCGACAGGGCTCCTATAATTCACCCCTCCACTTT
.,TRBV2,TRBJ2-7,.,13,CASLRDGDYEQYF,TGTGCCAGTCTTCGGGATGGAGACTACGAGCAGTACTTC